This entry is about one T cell receptor (beta chain). The V end lost 0 bases, the J end lost 1 base, and 7 bases lay between the germline ends. Looked up from germline, CDR1 is SGHNT and CDR2 is YYREEE (reference sequence). The CDR3 totals 14 residues. These data belong to a study of blood T cell repertoires in COVID-19. On the study more broadly: Both acute and convalescent COVID-19 samples were obtained from the United States, Italy and Spain.

Per the authors' pipeline: Reference gene primer amplification gave estimated nucleated cell counts. Method: immunoSEQ multiplex PCR; TCRdb's copy keeps in-frame clones and lacks some. V, J and clone size are taken as reported in that table, and D and trimming were inferred from the DNA itself. The sample consists of 52,000 or so clones, about four fifths of them appearing once. The sample comprised peripheral blood. V is TRBV5-4 and J is TRBJ2-5, with D perhaps TRBD1 (6 bases). The source of this sequence is a human donor in a cohort sampled during active or convalescent COVID-19. The CDR3 DNA reads as TGTGCCAGCAGCTTGGCCAGGGGCCAAGAGACCCAGTACTTC. It encodes CASSLARGQETQYF. The entire variable domain, with the rest obtained from reference TRBV5-4 and TRBJ2-5, is as follows: ETGVTQSPTHLIKTRGQQVTLRCSSQSGHNTVSWYQQALGQGPQFIFQYYREEENGRGNFPPRFSGLQFPNYSSELNVNALELDDSALYLCASSLARGQETQYFGPGTRLLVL.